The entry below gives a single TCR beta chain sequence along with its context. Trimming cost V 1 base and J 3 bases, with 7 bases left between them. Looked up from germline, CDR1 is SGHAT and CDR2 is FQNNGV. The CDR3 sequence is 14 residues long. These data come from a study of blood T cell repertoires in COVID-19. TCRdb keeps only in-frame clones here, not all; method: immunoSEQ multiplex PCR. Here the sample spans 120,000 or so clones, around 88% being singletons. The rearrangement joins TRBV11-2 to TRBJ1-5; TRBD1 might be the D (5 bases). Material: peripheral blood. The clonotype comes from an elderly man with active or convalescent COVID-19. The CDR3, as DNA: TGTGCCAGCAGCTTAGGCAGGGCCAATCAGCCCCAGCATTTT. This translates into CASSLGRANQPQHF. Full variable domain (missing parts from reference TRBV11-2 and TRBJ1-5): EAGVAQSPRYKIIEKRQSVAFWCNPISGHATLYWYQQILGQGPKLLIQFQNNGVVDDSQLPKDRFSAERLKGVDSTLKIQPAKLEDSAVYLCASSLGRANQPQHFGDGTRLSIL.